This T cell receptor beta chain was observed in a study of cytomegalovirus exposure and HLA in healthy donors. 60 Vbeta and 13 Jbeta primers were used in PCR. Profiled with immunoSEQ multiplex PCR; TCRdb holds only in-frame clones, not every one. The profile shows 120,000 or so clones, around four fifths of them singletons. Trimming took 7 bases from V and 10 from J; bases not matched to a gene: 9. This CDR3 is 13 amino acids long. Germline CDR1 and CDR2: MNHEY and SVGAGI. The rearrangement links TRBV6-5 to TRBJ1-5, with 8 bases matching TRBD1. The sequencing sample was made of PBMCs. This clonotype was obtained from a woman in her sixties or seventies in good health and CMV-seropositive. CDR3 region: CASMKQGASPQHF. CDR3 DNA sequence: TGTGCCAGCATGAAGCAGGGGGCTAGCCCCCAGCATTTT.